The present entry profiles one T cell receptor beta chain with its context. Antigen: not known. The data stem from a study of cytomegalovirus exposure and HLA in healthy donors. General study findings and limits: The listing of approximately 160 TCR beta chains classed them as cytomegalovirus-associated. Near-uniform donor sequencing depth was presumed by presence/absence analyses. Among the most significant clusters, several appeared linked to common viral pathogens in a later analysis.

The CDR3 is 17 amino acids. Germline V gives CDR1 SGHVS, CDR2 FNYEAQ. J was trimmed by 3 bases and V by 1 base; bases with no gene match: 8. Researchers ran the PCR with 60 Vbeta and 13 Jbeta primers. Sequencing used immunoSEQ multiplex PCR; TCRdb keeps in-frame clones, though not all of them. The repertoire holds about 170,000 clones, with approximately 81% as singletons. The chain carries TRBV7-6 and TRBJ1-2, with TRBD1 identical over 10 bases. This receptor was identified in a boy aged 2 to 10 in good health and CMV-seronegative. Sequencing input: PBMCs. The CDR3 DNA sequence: TGTGCCAGCAGCTTAGTAGGGGGACAGGGGAACGACTATGGCTACACCTTC. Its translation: CASSLVGGQGNDYGYTF.